Sequencing of this T cell receptor beta chain was carried out in a study of blood T cell repertoires in COVID-19. CDR3 length equals 15 residues. The V segment lost 6 bases and the J segment 5 bases; nucleotides outside the gene matches: 8. Germline V CDR1 and CDR2: WSHSY, SAAADI. Using immunoSEQ multiplex PCR, the repertoire was profiled, and TCRdb retains in-frame clones only, with some absent. The sample has around 100,000 clones, roughly 92% seen once; the top ten hold 5.7%. Sequenced sample: peripheral blood. The sequence came from a man aged 65 to 79 with acute or convalescent COVID-19. The rearrangement joins TRBV10-2 to TRBJ2-3, with TRBD2 identical over 10 bases. The CDR3 nucleotides read TGCGCCAGCAGGTCCGGGACTAGCGTTGGAGATACGCAGTATTTT. This sequence encodes CASRSGTSVGDTQYF.